This passage covers 27 T cell receptor beta chains from one sample sequenced in a study of T cell clones after liver transplantation. Sequenced by immunoSEQ multiplex PCR; TCRdb stores in-frame clones only, minus some. The data hold tens of thousands of clones, with 60% to 80% observed a single time. The sequenced sample was CD4+ T cells from blood, obtained at the 22-month timepoint. All receptors derive from a human patient who received a liver transplant. The graft donor may have given rise to some T cells.

The chain uses TRBV5-1 and TRBJ1-4; 9 bases match TRBD1. Looked up from germline, CDR1 is SGHRS and CDR2 is YFSETQ. The CDR3 is 15 amino acids. J was trimmed by 5 bases and V by 2 bases; bases with no gene match: 4. CDR3 amino acids: CASSLGQGKNEKLFF. CDR3 DNA: TGCGCCAGCAGCTTAGGACAGGGGAAGAATGAAAAACTGTTTTTT.

This clone has just a few counts. The chain has TRBV28 and TRBJ1-6; no clear D. Germline assignment: CDR1 MDHEN and CDR2 SYDVKM. Between the trimmed V and J ends, which lost 5 bases and 0 bases, there was a span of 8 bases. This CDR3 is 15 amino acids long. The CDR3 nucleotides read TGTGCCAGCAGTATCCCCCTCTCCTATAATTCACCCCTCCACTTT. Its translation is CASSIPLSYNSPLHF. Variable domain in full (rest from reference TRBV28 and TRBJ1-6): DVKVTQSSRYLVKRTGEKVFLECVQDMDHENMFWYRQDPGLGLRLIYFSYDVKMKEKGDIPEGYSVSREKKERFSLILESASTNQTSMYLCASSIPLSYNSPLHFGNGTRLTVT.

The chain is built from TRBV11-2 and TRBJ1-2; no reliable D call. CDR1 SGHAT and CDR2 FQNNGV come from the germline V gene. The CDR3 sequence is 16 residues long. The V and J ends lost 1 base and 0 bases respectively, with 12 bases between them. CDR3 in DNA: TGTGCCAGCAGCTTAGCACTTGCCGTCGCTAACTATGGCTACACCTTC. Translated: CASSLALAVANYGYTF.

The rearrangement joins TRBV7-9 to TRBJ1-2; a possible D gene is TRBD1 (5 bases). V lost 5 bases to trimming and J lost 7 bases, with 11 bases between them. The CDR3 runs to 12 residues. Germline CDR1 reads SEHNR; CDR2 reads FQNEAQ (reference sequence). The CDR3 region has the DNA TGTGCCAGCAGCCTCCCGGGACTTGGCTACACCTTC. Its translation is CASSLPGLGYTF. Variable domain in full (rest from reference TRBV7-9 and TRBJ1-2): DTGVSQNPRHKITKRGQNVTFRCDPISEHNRLYWYRQTLGQGPEFLTYFQNEAQLEKSRLLSDRFSAERPKGSFSTLEIQRTEQGDSAMYLCASSLPGLGYTFGSGTRLTVV.

The CDR3 bases are TGTGCCAGCAGGGCCAACGGACTAGCCCTTGGGGATACGCAGTATTTT. Its protein is CASRANGLALGDTQYF. V usage is TRBV28 and J usage is TRBJ2-3, with 8 bases aligning to TRBD2. V trimming: 6 bases; J trimming: 6 bases; junction bases outside the gene matches: 14. This CDR3 spans 16 amino acids. The germline V gene has CDR1 MDHEN and CDR2 SYDVKM.

The chain couples TRBV6-1 to TRBJ1-6; TRBD1 aligns across 10 bases. This CDR3 comprises 14 residues. Germline V gene sequence: CDR1 MNHNS, CDR2 SASEGT. V lost 4 bases to trimming and J lost 9 bases; unmatched junction nucleotides: 3. The CDR3 bases are TGTGCCAGCAGTGCCGGGACAGGGGTTTCACCCCTCCACTTT. Translating gives CASSAGTGVSPLHF.

The genes are TRBV7-2 and TRBJ1-5; D perhaps matches TRBD1 (6 bases). The CDR3 loop spans 12 amino acids. V lost 4 bases to trimming and J lost 11 bases, with 12 bases between them. Germline V lookup: CDR1 SGHTA, CDR2 FQGNSA. Here the CDR3 reads CASSSRGGAQHF. In nucleotides, the CDR3 is TGTGCCAGCAGCTCCAGAGGGGGGGCCCAGCATTTT.

This clone was seen more than once but under ten times. V usage is TRBV5-4 and J usage is TRBJ1-1, with D unclear. This CDR3 comprises 14 residues. The germline V gene has CDR1 SGHNT and CDR2 YYREEE (reference sequence). V lost 2 bases to trimming and J lost 2 bases, with 10 bases between them. CDR3 nucleotide sequence: TGTGCCAGCAGCTTCGAGTGGGGAAACACTGAAGCTTTCTTT. It is translated as CASSFEWGNTEAFF.

The chain has TRBV2 and TRBJ1-5, with D maybe TRBD1 (5 bases). The germline V and J ends were trimmed by 6 bases and 4 bases, with 16 bases remaining between them. Germline CDR1 and CDR2: SNHLY and FYNNEI. This CDR3 contains 15 residues. The CDR3, as DNA: TGTGCCAGCAGGGCCCTCGGGGGTTGGAATCAGCCCCAGCATTTT. Translating it yields CASRALGGWNQPQHF.

V is TRBV5-1 and J is TRBJ1-4; weak D call: TRBD1 (5 bases). V was trimmed by 0 bases and J by 8 bases, leaving 11 bases between them. The CDR3 has 14 residues. In germline, CDR1 is SGHRS, CDR2 YFSETQ. This CDR3 is CASSLEGPGEKLFF. CDR3 DNA sequence: TGCGCCAGCAGCTTGGAGGGGCCTGGCGAAAAACTGTTTTTT.

CDR3 sequence reads: CSAPSRVEAFF. Written as DNA, the CDR3 is TGCAGTGCACCCTCCAGGGTAGAGGCTTTCTTT. J is TRBJ1-1 and V is TRBV20-1, with D perhaps TRBD1 (5 bases). Germline V gene data show CDR1 as DFQATT and CDR2 as SNEGSKA (reference sequence). This CDR3 is 11 amino acids long. Trimming shortened V by 6 bases and J by 11 bases, and 16 bases separated the two germline ends.

The rearrangement uses TRBV28 and TRBJ1-1; maybe TRBD1 (5 bases). Germline V gene lookup returns CDR1 MDHEN and CDR2 SYDVKM. The V and J ends lost 3 bases and 1 base respectively, with 12 bases between them. This CDR3 contains 15 residues. CDR3 residues: CASSLWGWRNTEAFF. CDR3 nucleotides: TGTGCCAGCAGTTTGTGGGGGTGGAGGAACACTGAAGCTTTCTTT.

The chain recombines TRBV27 with TRBJ2-7; 7 bases are shared with TRBD1. CDR3 length: 14 amino acids. Germline V gene sequence: CDR1 MNHEY, CDR2 SMNVEV (reference sequence). With V trimmed by 6 bases and J by 3 bases, 8 bases remained unmatched. CDR3 sequence reads: CASSRQGGDYEQYF. For the CDR3, the DNA is TGTGCCAGCAGCCGACAGGGTGGAGACTACGAGCAGTACTTC.

The V and J genes are TRBV27 and TRBJ1-6, with D possibly TRBD1 on 6 matching bases. This CDR3 comprises 15 residues. V lost 5 bases and J 7 bases, leaving 15 bases between the germline ends. CDR1 and CDR2 from the germline V gene are MNHEY and SMNVEV (reference sequence). DNA of the CDR3: TGTGCCAGCAGTAGGACCGGGACATTGAATTCACCCCTCCACTTT. Its protein is CASSRTGTLNSPLHF.

The V and J genes are TRBV7-8 and TRBJ2-2; 7 nucleotides match TRBD1. Germline V gives CDR1 SGHVS, CDR2 FQNEAQ. The CDR3 covers 15 residues. Losses at the gene ends were 1 base for V and 1 base for J; bases not matched to a gene: 0. The CDR3, as DNA: TGTGCCAGCAGCTTAGGGGACAGGAACACCGGGGAGCTGTTTTTT. As protein: CASSLGDRNTGELFF.

This clone was detected only a few times. The chain links TRBV19 to TRBJ1-6, with TRBD1 identical over 12 bases. V lost 3 bases and J lost 10; bases outside the gene matches: 4. Per the germline V gene, CDR1 is LNHDA and CDR2 is SQIVND (reference sequence). The CDR3 is 15 residues long. The CDR3 here is CASSIRDRGLSPLHF. DNA for the CDR3: TGTGCCAGTAGTATCCGGGACAGGGGGCTCTCACCCCTCCACTTT.

The chain combines TRBV30 with TRBJ1-2; D gene unclear. The CDR3 sequence is 13 residues long. Germline V gives CDR1 GTSNPN, CDR2 SVGIG (reference sequence). V was trimmed by 7 bases and J by 2 bases, leaving 14 bases between them. CDR3 DNA sequence: TGTGCCTCCGTGAGACGGGAAAACTATGGCTACACCTTC. Protein sequence: CASVRRENYGYTF.

In its sample, this clone was seen a few times. The V gene is TRBV11-2, the J gene TRBJ2-7; D possibly matches TRBD1 or TRBD2 (5 bases each). V dropped 5 bases and J dropped 1 base, with 9 bases sitting between them. Germline assignment: CDR1 SGHAT and CDR2 FQNNGV. The CDR3 spans 13 residues. The CDR3 protein is CASSPGTSYEQYF. The DNA of the CDR3 is TGTGCCAGCAGCCCCGGGACGTCCTACGAGCAGTACTTC. The whole variable domain, filled in from reference TRBV11-2 and TRBJ2-7, reads EAGVAQSPRYKIIEKRQSVAFWCNPISGHATLYWYQQILGQGPKLLIQFQNNGVVDDSQLPKDRFSAERLKGVDSTLKIQPAKLEDSAVYLCASSPGTSYEQYFGPGTRLTVT.

V is TRBV6-1 and J is TRBJ2-1, with D perhaps assigned TRBD1 or TRBD2 (6 bases each). Trimming stripped 7 bases from V and 9 bases from J, with 13 bases between. The CDR3 runs 12 residues. CDR1 and CDR2 from the germline V gene are MNHNS and SASEGT. CDR3 amino acids: CASTLQGGEQFF. CDR3 DNA: TGTGCCAGCACGTTACAGGGAGGTGAGCAGTTCTTC.

The sample holds a few counts of this clone. The chain combines TRBV18 with TRBJ2-2; TRBD1 aligns across 8 bases. CDR1 KGHSH and CDR2 LQKENI come from the germline V gene. The CDR3 is 16 residues long. The V and J ends lost 3 bases and 3 bases, in that order; junction bases with no gene match: 6. The CDR3 sequence: CASSPRQGRYTGELFF. CDR3 coding DNA: TGTGCCAGCTCACCGAGACAGGGGCGGTACACCGGGGAGCTGTTTTTT.

This clone was recorded a few times. The chain couples TRBV2 to TRBJ1-2; D gene unclear. Germline CDR1 is SNHLY and CDR2 is FYNNEI. The ends were cut back, 2 bases at V and 6 bases at J, with 16 bases in the middle. CDR3 length: 15 residues. The CDR3 loop is CASSELDPSVNGYTF. In DNA form, the CDR3 reads TGTGCCAGCAGTGAATTGGACCCCTCTGTGAATGGCTACACCTTC. Full variable domain (outside the CDR3, taken from reference TRBV2 and TRBJ1-2): EPEVTQTPSHQVTQMGQEVILRCVPISNHLYFYWYRQILGQKVEFLVSFYNNEISEKSEIFDDQFSVERPDGSNFTLKIRSTKLEDSAMYFCASSELDPSVNGYTFGSGTRLTVV.

The chain links TRBV7-2 to TRBJ1-5, with no clear D. V lost 4 bases and J lost 3, with 4 bases in between. Germline V gives CDR1 SGHTA, CDR2 FQGNSA. This CDR3 comprises 12 residues. DNA of the CDR3: TGTGCCAGCAGCTCCCTCAATCAGCCCCAGCATTTT. Its protein is CASSSLNQPQHF. The whole variable domain, remainder taken from reference TRBV7-2 and TRBJ1-5, is GAGVSQSPSNKVTEKGKDVELRCDPISGHTALYWYRQSLGQGLEFLIYFQGNSAPDKSGLPSDRFSAERTGGSVSTLTIQRTQQEDSAVYLCASSSLNQPQHFGDGTRLSIL.

The chain has TRBV11-1 and TRBJ2-7; 9 positions agree with TRBD1. The CDR3 loop spans 15 amino acids. The V segment lost 5 bases and the J segment 8 bases; nucleotides outside the gene matches: 13. Looked up from germline, CDR1 is SGHAT and CDR2 is FQDESV (reference sequence). The CDR3, as DNA: TGTGCCAGCAGCGCCCGGGACAGGGACCCTTTGAAGCAGTACTTC. Residues: CASSARDRDPLKQYF.

The chain uses TRBV10-2 and TRBJ1-3, with D perhaps TRBD1 (6 bases). The V end lost 6 bases, the J end lost 0 bases, and 12 bases lay between the germline ends. The CDR3 loop spans 15 amino acids. Per the germline V gene, CDR1 is WSHSY and CDR2 is SAAADI. CDR3 nucleotides: TGCGCCAGCAGCGAGCAGGGGTCCTCTGGAAACACCATATATTTT. As protein: CASSEQGSSGNTIYF.

This chain connects TRBV19 to TRBJ1-3, with D perhaps TRBD1 (5 bases). Germline V gives CDR1 LNHDA, CDR2 SQIVND (reference sequence). The germline V and J ends were trimmed by 7 bases and 0 bases, with 13 bases remaining between them. The CDR3 runs 15 residues. The CDR3: CASTRDENSGNTIYF. The CDR3 DNA reads TGTGCCAGTACTCGGGACGAAAACTCTGGAAACACCATATATTTT.

This chain joins TRBV6-1 and TRBJ1-5; D gene ambiguous. This CDR3 comprises 16 residues. Trimming left V 2 bases short and J 0 bases short, with 11 bases between. Germline values: CDR1 MNHNS, CDR2 SASEGT. The CDR3 sequence: CASSEIVVRSNQPQHF. CDR3 DNA: TGTGCCAGCAGTGAAATTGTGGTACGTAGCAATCAGCCCCAGCATTTT.

Here the CDR3 DNA reads TGCGCCACCACCGGGGCCGGAGGGTATGGCTACACCTTC. Translation: CATTGAGGYGYTF. The chain joins TRBV5-1 to TRBJ1-2, with TRBD1 as a possible D gene (5 bases). Germline values: CDR1 SGHRS, CDR2 YFSETQ. Between the trimmed V and J ends, which lost 9 bases and 5 bases, there was a span of 17 bases. The CDR3 loop spans 13 amino acids.